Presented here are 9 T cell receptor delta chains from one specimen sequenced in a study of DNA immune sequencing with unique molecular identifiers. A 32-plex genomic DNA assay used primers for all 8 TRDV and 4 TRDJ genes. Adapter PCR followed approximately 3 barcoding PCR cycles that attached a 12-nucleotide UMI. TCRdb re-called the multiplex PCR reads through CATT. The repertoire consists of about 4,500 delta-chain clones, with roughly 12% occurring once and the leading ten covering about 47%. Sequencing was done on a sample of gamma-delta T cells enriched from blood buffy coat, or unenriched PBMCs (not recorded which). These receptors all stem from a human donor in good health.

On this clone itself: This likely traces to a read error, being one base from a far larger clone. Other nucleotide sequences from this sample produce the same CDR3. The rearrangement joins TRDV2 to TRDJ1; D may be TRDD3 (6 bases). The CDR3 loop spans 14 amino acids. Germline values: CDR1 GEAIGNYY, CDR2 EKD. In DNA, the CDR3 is TGTGCTTGTGACAAAGTGGGGGACACCGATAAACTCATCTTT. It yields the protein CACDKVGDTDKLIF.

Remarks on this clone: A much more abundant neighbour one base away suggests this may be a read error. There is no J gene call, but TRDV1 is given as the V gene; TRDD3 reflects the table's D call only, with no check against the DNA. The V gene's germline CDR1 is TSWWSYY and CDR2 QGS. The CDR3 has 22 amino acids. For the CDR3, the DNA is TGTGCTCTTGGGGAACCGGTGGTCCCACTTCCTCTGGGGGATACGATGCGGAGTAATCTCATCTTT. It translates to CALGEPVVPLPLGDTMRSNLIF.

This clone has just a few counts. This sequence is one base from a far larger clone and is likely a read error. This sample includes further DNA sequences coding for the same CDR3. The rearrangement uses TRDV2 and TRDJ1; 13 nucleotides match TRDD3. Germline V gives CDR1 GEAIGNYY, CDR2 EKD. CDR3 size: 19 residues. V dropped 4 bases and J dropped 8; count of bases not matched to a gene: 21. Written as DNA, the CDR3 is TGTGCCTGTGAAATAGGCTTAAACTGGGGGATACGGGCCGGGTGGAAACTCATCTTT. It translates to CACEIGLNWGIRAGWKLIF.

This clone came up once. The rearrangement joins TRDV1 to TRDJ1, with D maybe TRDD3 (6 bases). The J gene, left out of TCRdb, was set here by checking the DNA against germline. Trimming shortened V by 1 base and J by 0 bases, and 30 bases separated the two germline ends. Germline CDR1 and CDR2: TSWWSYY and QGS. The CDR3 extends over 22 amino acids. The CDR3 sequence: CALGEPRLCRTGRKVYTDKLIF. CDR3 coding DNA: TGTGCTCTTGGGGAACCGCGTCTTTGTCGTACTGGGAGAAAGGTGTACACCGATAAACTCATCTTT.

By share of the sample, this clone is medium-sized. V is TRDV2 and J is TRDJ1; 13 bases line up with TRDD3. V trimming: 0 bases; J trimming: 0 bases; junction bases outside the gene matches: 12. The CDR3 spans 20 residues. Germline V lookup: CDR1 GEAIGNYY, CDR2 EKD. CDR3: CACDTVLGDTDMRYTDKLIF. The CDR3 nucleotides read TGTGCCTGTGACACCGTACTGGGGGATACGGATATGAGGTACACCGATAAACTCATCTTT.

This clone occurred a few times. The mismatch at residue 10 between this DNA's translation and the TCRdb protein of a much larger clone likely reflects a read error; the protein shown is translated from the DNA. CDR3 amino acids: CACDKLGDTKADKLIF. CDR3 DNA: TGTGCCTGTGACAAGCTGGGGGATACGAAGGCCGATAAACTCATCTTT. This chain links TRDV2 with TRDJ1, with 12 bases that match TRDD3. Losses at the gene ends were 2 bases for V and 3 bases for J; bases not matched to a gene: 6. CDR3 length equals 16 residues. The germline V gene encodes CDR1 GEAIGNYY and CDR2 EKD.

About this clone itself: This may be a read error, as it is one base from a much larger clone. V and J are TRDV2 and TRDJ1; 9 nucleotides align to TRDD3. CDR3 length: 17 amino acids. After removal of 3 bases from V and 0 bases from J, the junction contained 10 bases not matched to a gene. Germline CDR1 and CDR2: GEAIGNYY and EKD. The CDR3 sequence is CACDPVTGGMNTDKLIF. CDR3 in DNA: TGTGCCTGTGACCCGGTTACTGGGGGAATGAACACCGATAAACTCATCTTT.

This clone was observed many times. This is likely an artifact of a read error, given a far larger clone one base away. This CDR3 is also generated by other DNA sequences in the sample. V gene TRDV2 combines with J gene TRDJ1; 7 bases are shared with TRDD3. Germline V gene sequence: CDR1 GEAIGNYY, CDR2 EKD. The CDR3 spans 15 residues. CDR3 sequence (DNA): TGTGCCTGTGACCTACTGGGGACAGACACTGATAAACTCATCTTT. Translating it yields CACDLLGTDTDKLIF.

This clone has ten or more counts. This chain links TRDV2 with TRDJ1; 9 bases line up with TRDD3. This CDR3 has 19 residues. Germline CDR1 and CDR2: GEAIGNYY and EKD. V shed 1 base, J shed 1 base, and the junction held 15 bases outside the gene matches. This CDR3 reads CACDTMKLGDLQLTDKLIF. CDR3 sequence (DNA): TGTGCCTGTGACACGATGAAGCTGGGGGATCTTCAACTCACCGATAAACTCATCTTT.